A single sample is the source of the 17 T cell receptor beta chains below, sequenced in a study of T cell repertoires in cytomegalovirus infection. Their cognate antigens are unknown. TCRdb itself ran the reads through MiXCR, one entry per CDR3 protein. The sample includes tens of thousands of distinct CDR3 sequences, more than 25% of them seen just once. The sequenced sample was CD8+ T cells from cultured PBMCs, obtained from culture after CMV antigen stimulation. The receptors originated from a human donor in good health (CMV status not recorded). Some clones in this sample may be carry-over from other donors' samples.

J is TRBJ1-2 and V is TRBV29-1; 7 positions agree with TRBD1. The CDR3 runs to 11 residues. CDR1 and CDR2 from the germline V gene are SQVTM and ANQGSEA. Losses at the gene ends were 7 bases for V and 3 bases for J; bases not matched to a gene: 2. CDR3 sequence (DNA): TGCAGCGGACAGGGCTACTATGGCTACACCTTC. Translating gives CSGQGYYGYTF.

This chain uses TRBV7-2 with TRBJ2-7, with D uncertain. This CDR3 has 14 residues. The germline V and J ends were trimmed by 4 bases and 6 bases, with 16 bases remaining between them. Germline V lookup: CDR1 SGHTA, CDR2 FQGNSA. CDR3 sequence reads: CASSSGSLPSEQYF. The CDR3 region has the DNA TGTGCCAGCAGCTCCGGGTCGCTTCCTAGCGAGCAGTACTTC.

The chain employs TRBV18 and TRBJ1-4, with 7 bases aligning to TRBD1. This CDR3 is built from 15 residues. The J segment lost 8 bases and the V segment lost 0 bases, leaving 6 bases of the junction unmatched. CDR1 and CDR2 (germline): KGHSH, LQKENI. The chain's CDR3 is CASSPPTGAGEKLFF. The CDR3 nucleotides are TGTGCCAGCTCACCACCAACAGGGGCGGGGGAAAAACTGTTTTTT.

The CDR3 nucleotides are TGTGCCAGCAGCCGGACAGGCGCGAATGAAAAACTGTTTTTT. As protein: CASSRTGANEKLFF. V and J are TRBV6-8 and TRBJ1-4; 7 bases agree with TRBD1. This CDR3 region has 14 residues. Germline V gene data show CDR1 as MNHGY and CDR2 as SAAAGT. Germline trimming cut 6 bases from V and 5 bases from J; bases unmatched to any gene: 6.

The rearrangement uses TRBV6-4 and TRBJ2-3; the D gene is possibly TRBD2 (7 bases). The V gene lost 8 bases and the J gene lost 2 bases, with 14 bases spanning the gap. This CDR3 contains 14 residues. Germline assignment: CDR1 MRHNA and CDR2 SNTAGT. CDR3 bases: TGTGCCAGCCCTAGGGGGGGCCACACAGATACGCAGTATTTT. This gives the protein CASPRGGHTDTQYF.

This chain uses TRBV4-3 with TRBJ1-1; D remains unclear. The germline V gene encodes CDR1 LGHNA and CDR2 YSLEER. The germline V and J ends were trimmed by 0 bases and 0 bases, with 8 bases remaining between them. The CDR3 is 15 amino acids. CDR3 sequence reads: CASSQDRGMNTEAFF. DNA for the CDR3: TGCGCCAGCAGCCAAGACAGAGGGATGAACACTGAAGCTTTCTTT.

This clonotype was seen repeatedly, ten times or more. The rearrangement uses TRBV6-5 and TRBJ2-7; D tentatively fits TRBD1 or TRBD2 (5 bases each). Trimming shortened V by 6 bases and J by 3 bases, and 12 bases separated the two germline ends. This CDR3 is 13 amino acids long. Germline values: CDR1 MNHEY, CDR2 SVGAGI. In DNA, the CDR3 is TGTGCCAGCAGCTCCGGGACCTTCTACGAGCAGTACTTC. Its protein product is CASSSGTFYEQYF.

V is TRBV2 and J is TRBJ1-6, with 7 bases aligning to TRBD1. This CDR3 region has 15 residues. Germline trimming cut 3 bases from V and 8 bases from J; bases unmatched to any gene: 7. CDR1 and CDR2 (germline): SNHLY, FYNNEI. CDR3 protein: CASSDRQGSHSPLHF. The CDR3 DNA is TGTGCCAGCAGTGATAGACAGGGTTCTCATTCACCCCTCCACTTT.

This clonotype was picked up one time. The J gene is TRBJ2-7, the V gene TRBV20-1; D tentatively reads TRBD1 or TRBD2 (5 bases each). The V gene's germline CDR1 is DFQATT and CDR2 SNEGSKA (reference sequence). The CDR3 loop spans 14 amino acids. Between the trimmed V and J ends, which lost 0 bases and 4 bases, there was a span of 13 bases. The CDR3 DNA follows: TGCAGTGCTAGAGAAATAGGGGACCGATACGAGCAGTACTTC. This translates into CSAREIGDRYEQYF.

This clonotype has a count of ten or more. The V and J genes are TRBV4-1 and TRBJ1-2, with D maybe TRBD1 (5 bases). Germline V gene sequence: CDR1 MGHRA, CDR2 YSYEKL. The CDR3 consists of 15 residues. V dropped 0 bases and J dropped 1 base, with 9 bases sitting between them. The chain's CDR3 is CASSQDSGFNYGYTF. CDR3 in DNA: TGCGCCAGCAGCCAAGATTCAGGGTTTAACTATGGCTACACCTTC.

This clonotype was seen at least ten times. The V call is TRBV11-2, the J call TRBJ2-1; D may correspond to TRBD1 or TRBD2 (5 bases each). Trimming took 4 bases from V and 9 from J, leaving 10 bases between them. Germline CDR1 and CDR2: SGHAT and FQNNGV. This CDR3 is 12 amino acids long. The CDR3 DNA reads TGTGCCAGCAGCTCGGGACGAGGTGAGCAGTTCTTC. Translation gives CASSSGRGEQFF.

This clonotype was counted only a few times. This chain connects TRBV25-1 to TRBJ1-6; 7 nucleotides line up with TRBD1. V trimming: 3 bases; J trimming: 9 bases; junction bases outside the gene matches: 14. The germline V gene encodes CDR1 MGHDK and CDR2 SYGVNS. The length of the CDR3 is 17 residues. The CDR3 coding sequence is TGTGCCAGCAGTGACCTCGGACAGGCCGCAGAATTTTCACCCCTCCACTTT. Its translation is CASSDLGQAAEFSPLHF.

J is TRBJ1-1 and V is TRBV7-8; 9 bases line up with TRBD1. Germline trimming cut 3 bases from V and 3 bases from J; bases unmatched to any gene: 8. Germline V gene sequence: CDR1 SGHVS, CDR2 FQNEAQ. CDR3 size: 16 residues. The CDR3 DNA is TGTGCCAGCAGCTTTACCGGGACAGGGAATGACACTGAAGCTTTCTTT. The encoded protein is CASSFTGTGNDTEAFF.

This clonotype came up many times. This chain joins TRBV24-1 and TRBJ1-2; unclear D gene. V dropped 0 bases and J dropped 4 bases, with 2 bases sitting between them. Germline-derived CDR1 and CDR2 are KGHDR and SFDVKD. The CDR3 length is 12 residues. The CDR3 bases are TGTGCCACCAGTGATTTGACCTATGGCTACACCTTC. Its translation is CATSDLTYGYTF.

A few counts support this clonotype. The chain combines TRBV9 with TRBJ2-5, with D perhaps TRBD1 or TRBD2 (5 bases each). The V gene lost 2 bases and the J gene lost 1 base, with 12 bases spanning the gap. Germline V gene data show CDR1 as SGDLS and CDR2 as YYNGEE. This CDR3 comprises 15 residues. The CDR3: CASSVWGSAQETQYF. The DNA of the CDR3 is TGTGCCAGCAGCGTTTGGGGGTCCGCCCAAGAGACCCAGTACTTC.

The chain couples TRBV20-1 to TRBJ2-7; 14 bases line up with TRBD2. Germline values: CDR1 DFQATT, CDR2 SNEGSKA (reference sequence). Trimming took 6 bases from V and 0 from J; bases not matched to a gene: 7. The CDR3 is made up of 16 amino acids. The CDR3 spells CSAPGLAGVTSYEQYF. Here the CDR3 DNA reads TGCAGTGCACCGGGACTAGCGGGGGTTACCTCCTACGAGCAGTACTTC.

The V call is TRBV4-1, the J call TRBJ2-7; perhaps TRBD1 as D (5 bases). Germline values: CDR1 MGHRA, CDR2 YSYEKL. V dropped 0 bases and J dropped 2 bases, with 8 bases sitting between them. CDR3 length: 14 residues. The CDR3 nucleotides are TGCGCCAGCAGCCAAGAGGGGCTTACCTACGAGCAGTACTTC. Amino acids: CASSQEGLTYEQYF.